The 29 T cell receptor beta chains reported below all come from one sample, sequenced in a study of cytomegalovirus exposure and HLA in healthy donors. Both 60 Vbeta primers and 13 Jbeta primers went into the PCR. The method was immunoSEQ multiplex PCR; TCRdb's version includes in-frame clones alone and lacks a portion of them. This table holds about 130,000 clones, 80% to 85% found once. Material for sequencing was PBMCs. The receptor set was obtained from a human donor in good health.

This clone was recorded once. The genes are TRBV28 and TRBJ1-2; D possibly corresponds to TRBD1 (5 bases). Trimming took 10 bases from V and 3 from J, leaving 15 bases between them. This CDR3 spans 13 amino acids. Germline V lookup: CDR1 MDHEN, CDR2 SYDVKM. For the CDR3, the DNA is TGTGCCATCAGCCAGGGTTTCTACTATGGCTACACCTTC. This encodes CAISQGFYYGYTF.

This chain connects TRBV4-1 to TRBJ2-7, with 11 bases fitting TRBD1. The CDR3 is 17 amino acids. The V and J ends lost 1 base and 3 bases, in that order; junction bases with no gene match: 8. Germline loops: CDR1 MGHRA, CDR2 YSYEKL. CDR3 sequence reads: CASSQGGTGTGGYEQYF. Here the CDR3 DNA reads TGCGCCAGCAGCCAAGGGGGGACCGGGACAGGGGGCTACGAGCAGTACTTC.

The chain combines TRBV5-1 with TRBJ2-3; perhaps TRBD2 as D (5 bases). The CDR3 is made up of 16 amino acids. V was trimmed by 4 bases and J by 3 bases, leaving 18 bases between them. Germline CDR1 and CDR2: SGHRS and YFSETQ. The CDR3, as DNA: TGCGCCAGCAGCCTATCCCTGGGAGTAACGACAGATACGCAGTATTTT. Protein sequence: CASSLSLGVTTDTQYF.

This chain uses TRBV6-1 with TRBJ1-3; maybe TRBD1 (5 bases). Germline V gene sequence: CDR1 MNHNS, CDR2 SASEGT. CDR3 length: 14 amino acids. Trimming left V 4 bases short and J 1 base short, with 8 bases between. The CDR3, as DNA: TGTGCCAGCAGTGGGACACCGTCTGGAAACACCATATATTTT. Protein: CASSGTPSGNTIYF.

J is TRBJ2-5 and V is TRBV5-6, with 7 bases matching TRBD1. V dropped 4 bases and J dropped 2; count of bases not matched to a gene: 5. The CDR3 has 14 amino acids. The germline CDR1 and CDR2 sequences are SGHDT and YYEEEE. CDR3 residues: CASSPTGVQETQYF. CDR3 nucleotides: TGTGCCAGCAGCCCAACAGGGGTGCAAGAGACCCAGTACTTC.

This clone was detected a few times. This rearrangement joins TRBV7-9 to TRBJ1-2; TRBD1 matches at 7 bases. Losses at the gene ends were 3 bases for V and 6 bases for J; bases not matched to a gene: 4. Germline CDR1 and CDR2: SEHNR and FQNEAQ (reference sequence). CDR3 length: 13 residues. DNA of the CDR3: TGTGCCAGCAGCTTGACAGGGCTGGATGGCTACACCTTC. Translation: CASSLTGLDGYTF.

Notes on this clone: A read error is likely, as this CDR3 ends without the conserved phenylalanine or tryptophan. This sequence joins TRBV28 and TRBJ2-7; 9 bases align to TRBD1. Per the germline V gene, CDR1 is MDHEN and CDR2 is SYDVKM. The length of the CDR3 is 14 residues. With 6 bases clipped from V and 6 bases from J, the junction kept 9 bases outside the gene matches. In DNA form, the CDR3 reads TGTGCCAGCAGGCCCGGGACAGGGTATCTCGAGCAGTACCTC. Its translation is CASRPGTGYLEQYL.

V is TRBV6-5 and J is TRBJ1-6; D gene unclear. V was cut by 2 bases and J by 2 bases, with 10 bases left in between. CDR1 is MNHEY, CDR2 SVGAGI, per germline. This CDR3 region has 16 residues. CDR3 sequence: CASSYEGRAYNSPLHF. Written as DNA, the CDR3 is TGTGCCAGCAGTTACGAAGGGAGGGCCTATAATTCACCCCTCCACTTT.

The rearrangement uses TRBV6-5 and TRBJ1-1; tentatively, D is TRBD1 (5 bases). From germline, CDR1 is MNHEY and CDR2 SVGAGI. V lost 5 bases, J lost 5 bases, and 15 bases lay in between. The CDR3 is 14 residues long. The CDR3 loop is CASSRGGYVTEAFF. The CDR3 DNA is TGTGCCAGCAGTCGTGGGGGGTATGTGACTGAAGCTTTCTTT.

The chain employs TRBV28 and TRBJ2-5; the match to TRBD2 covers 13 bases. Germline trimming cut 6 bases from V and 4 bases from J; bases unmatched to any gene: 11. The CDR3 runs to 17 residues. Per the germline V gene, CDR1 is MDHEN and CDR2 is SYDVKM. The chain's CDR3 is CASRFTTSGGARETQYF. In DNA, the CDR3 is TGTGCCAGCAGATTTACTACTAGCGGGGGGGCAAGAGAGACCCAGTACTTC.

This clone showed up just once. This chain connects TRBV7-9 to TRBJ2-1; TRBD2 matches 11 bases. Germline CDR1 SEHNR, CDR2 FQNEAQ (reference sequence). With V trimmed by 4 bases and J by 3 bases, 11 bases remained unmatched. CDR3 size: 18 residues. The CDR3 here is CASSSREMTSGVYNEQFF. Here the CDR3 DNA reads TGTGCCAGCAGCTCACGGGAGATGACTAGCGGGGTCTACAATGAGCAGTTCTTC.

V and J are TRBV5-4 and TRBJ2-2; weak D call: TRBD2 (5 bases). The CDR3 totals 15 residues. Germline V gives CDR1 SGHNT, CDR2 YYREEE (reference sequence). The V and J ends lost 1 base and 6 bases respectively, with 13 bases between them. The CDR3: CASSLKGNGAGELFF. DNA of the CDR3: TGTGCCAGCAGCTTGAAAGGAAACGGGGCCGGGGAGCTGTTTTTT. The entire variable domain, with the rest obtained from reference TRBV5-4 and TRBJ2-2, is as follows: ETGVTQSPTHLIKTRGQQVTLRCSSQSGHNTVSWYQQALGQGPQFIFQYYREEENGRGNFPPRFSGLQFPNYSSELNVNALELDDSALYLCASSLKGNGAGELFFGEGSRLTVL.

The chain combines TRBV5-6 with TRBJ2-7; 11 bases are a match to TRBD2. Germline loops: CDR1 SGHDT, CDR2 YYEEEE. V shed 0 bases, J shed 3 bases, and the junction held 14 bases outside the gene matches. This CDR3 has 19 amino acids. The CDR3 DNA sequence: TGTGCCAGCAGCTTGGGTTTAGCGGGGGGGAGGGGGCCTATCTACGAGCAGTACTTC. This translates into CASSLGLAGGRGPIYEQYF. The whole variable domain, remainder taken from reference TRBV5-6 and TRBJ2-7, is DAGVTQSPTHLIKTRGQQVTLRCSPKSGHDTVSWYQQALGQGPQFIFQYYEEEERQRGNFPDRFSGHQFPNYSSELNVNALLLGDSALYLCASSLGLAGGRGPIYEQYFGPGTRLTVT.

Comment on this clone: The junction differs from germline at one of its ends, possibly a read error. The rearrangement links TRBV11-2 to TRBJ2-5; tentative D call: TRBD2 (6 bases). In germline, CDR1 is SGHAT, CDR2 FQNNGV. This CDR3 has 12 residues. CDR3 bases: TGTGCCAGCAGCTCGCCCCGTGGGGGGTATCACTTC. Translation: CASSSPRGGYHF.

This clone was counted only a few times. The chain combines TRBV28 with TRBJ2-3; 7 bases fit TRBD2. V lost 3 bases to trimming and J lost 0 bases; unmatched junction nucleotides: 3. The germline V gene encodes CDR1 MDHEN and CDR2 SYDVKM. The CDR3 has 15 residues. As DNA, the CDR3 is TGTGCCAGCAGTTTGCCCGGGGGGAGCACAGATACGCAGTATTTT. This codes for CASSLPGGSTDTQYF.

As to this clone: One junction end disagrees with the germline gene, perhaps due to a read error. The chain uses TRBV11-3 and TRBJ2-1; 7 bases line up with TRBD1. The CDR3 loop spans 14 amino acids. CDR1 is SGHNT and CDR2 is YENEEA in the germline V gene. The CDR3 nucleotides are TGTGCCAGCAGCGTAGAAGACAGGGACAATGAGCAGTTCTTC. Translated: CASSVEDRDNEQFF.

The V and J genes are TRBV7-9 and TRBJ2-7, with 7 bases that match TRBD1. Germline V gene sequence: CDR1 SEHNR, CDR2 FQNEAQ (reference sequence). The CDR3 has 15 residues. J gave up 0 bases and V 4 bases, and 6 bases lay outside the gene matches. The CDR3 region is CASSYRQGNSYEQYF. As DNA, the CDR3 is TGTGCCAGCAGCTACAGACAGGGAAACTCCTACGAGCAGTACTTC.

The rearrangement uses TRBV14 and TRBJ2-1; 11 bases are a match to TRBD2. The CDR3 is made up of 16 amino acids. Germline V lookup: CDR1 SGHDN, CDR2 FVKESK. V lost 0 bases, J lost 6 bases, and 4 bases stayed unmatched. The CDR3 protein is CASSQDGTSGANEQFF. The CDR3 bases are TGTGCCAGCAGCCAAGATGGGACTAGCGGAGCCAATGAGCAGTTCTTC.

The V gene is TRBV2, the J gene TRBJ1-2; D is unresolved. V lost 7 bases and J lost 5, with 20 bases in between. The CDR3 loop spans 15 amino acids. Germline V CDR1 and CDR2: SNHLY, FYNNEI. CDR3 DNA: TGTGCCAGCATGGTACGATCTGGGTCGGGTTATGGCTACACCTTC. Residues: CASMVRSGSGYGYTF.

The V and J genes are TRBV2 and TRBJ2-1, with 8 nucleotides matching TRBD2. The CDR3 consists of 13 residues. V dropped 8 bases and J dropped 2; count of bases not matched to a gene: 2. Germline V gene sequence: CDR1 SNHLY, CDR2 FYNNEI. The CDR3 sequence: CASLRGAYNEQFF. The CDR3 DNA follows: TGTGCCAGCTTGCGGGGGGCCTACAATGAGCAGTTCTTC.

The chain uses TRBV5-1 and TRBJ2-5; D gene uncertain. Trimming cost V 0 bases and J 2 bases, with 5 bases left between them. Germline CDR1 is SGHRS and CDR2 is YFSETQ. The CDR3 extends over 13 amino acids. CDR3 amino acids: CASSLGGQETQYF. In DNA, the CDR3 is TGCGCCAGCAGCTTGGGCGGACAAGAGACCCAGTACTTC.

The chain couples TRBV6-4 to TRBJ2-2, with unresolved D. This CDR3 spans 17 amino acids. V lost 0 bases and J 8 bases, leaving 19 bases between the germline ends. Germline loops: CDR1 MRHNA, CDR2 SNTAGT. Here the CDR3 DNA reads TGTGCCAGCAGTGACTCGAGAGCCTTGTTGAGCCGTGGGGAGCTGTTTTTT. Protein sequence: CASSDSRALLSRGELFF.

This chain connects TRBV18 to TRBJ1-5; the D gene is possibly TRBD1 (6 bases). The V gene's germline CDR1 is KGHSH and CDR2 LQKENI. There are 15 residues in the CDR3. V was clipped by 3 bases and J by 6 bases, with 15 bases between them. CDR3 sequence reads: CASSPPSRGGQPQHF. CDR3 DNA sequence: TGTGCCAGCTCACCCCCGTCCAGGGGTGGTCAGCCCCAGCATTTT.

The V and J genes are TRBV4-2 and TRBJ1-1, with a possible D match to TRBD1 (5 bases). V lost 6 bases, J lost 0 bases, and 17 bases lay in between. Germline CDR1 LGHNA, CDR2 YNFKEQ. The CDR3 has 16 amino acids. CDR3 coding DNA: TGTGCCAGCAGGGAACCGGAGGGGCTACTGAACACTGAAGCTTTCTTT. Protein product: CASREPEGLLNTEAFF.

The V and J genes are TRBV4-1 and TRBJ2-3, with 7 bases lining up with TRBD2. The CDR3 has 14 amino acids. Germline V gene sequence: CDR1 MGHRA, CDR2 YSYEKL. Losses at the gene ends were 8 bases for V and 3 bases for J; bases not matched to a gene: 8. The CDR3 DNA sequence: TGCGCCAGCGGAGGGAGCGGGGCGACAGATACGCAGTATTTT. Its protein product is CASGGSGATDTQYF.

This clone was detected only a few times. In DNA form, the CDR3 reads TGTGCCAGCAGCCTTATTTTGGACAGGGCAAACACTGAAGCTTTCTTT. Translation gives CASSLILDRANTEAFF. The chain uses TRBV28 and TRBJ1-1; 8 nucleotides match TRBD1. The CDR3 is made up of 16 amino acids. The V gene's germline CDR1 is MDHEN and CDR2 SYDVKM. Trimming took 6 bases from V and 2 from J; bases not matched to a gene: 11.

The chain combines TRBV27 with TRBJ2-2; D is uncertain. From germline, CDR1 is MNHEY and CDR2 SMNVEV (reference sequence). This CDR3 has 14 residues. Between the trimmed V and J ends, which lost 4 bases and 0 bases, there was a span of 6 bases. DNA of the CDR3: TGTGCCAGCAGTTCCGTCCCGAACACCGGGGAGCTGTTTTTT. Translation gives CASSSVPNTGELFF.

The chain carries TRBV28 and TRBJ1-1; no clear D. CDR1 and CDR2 from the germline V gene are MDHEN and SYDVKM. There are 14 residues in the CDR3. Trimming cost V 6 bases and J 7 bases, with 18 bases left between them. The CDR3 DNA sequence: TGTGCCAGCAGCCTTACCCTCAGACTGCGTGAAGCTTTCTTT. As protein: CASSLTLRLREAFF. Variable domain in full (rest from reference TRBV28 and TRBJ1-1): DVKVTQSSRYLVKRTGEKVFLECVQDMDHENMFWYRQDPGLGLRLIYFSYDVKMKEKGDIPEGYSVSREKKERFSLILESASTNQTSMYLCASSLTLRLREAFFGQGTRLTVV.

V and J are TRBV5-1 and TRBJ2-7; TRBD1 matches at 9 bases. This CDR3 comprises 15 residues. Trimming cost V 3 bases and J 3 bases; bases outside gene matches: 7. Germline V lookup: CDR1 SGHRS, CDR2 YFSETQ. DNA for the CDR3: TGCGCCAGCAGCTGGGACAGGGTCATTGGCTACGAGCAGTACTTC. It specifies CASSWDRVIGYEQYF. Filled out from reference TRBV5-1 and TRBJ2-7, the complete variable domain reads KAGVTQTPRYLIKTRGQQVTLSCSPISGHRSVSWYQQTPGQGLQFLFEYFSETQRNKGNFPGRFSGRQFSNSRSEMNVSTLELGDSALYLCASSWDRVIGYEQYFGPGTRLTVT.